This entry lists 18 T cell receptor beta chains sequenced from one sample in a study of T cell repertoires in cytomegalovirus infection. TCRdb called the reads again in MiXCR, with one record for every CDR3 protein. The repertoire includes a few hundred thousand distinct CDR3 sequences, about a sixth of them detected once, and roughly 50% sits in the top ten. Material for sequencing was CD8+ T cells from PBMCs. The receptor source for this set is a human donor in good health (CMV status not recorded). Some clones in this sample may be carry-over from other donors' samples.

This clonotype was counted at least ten times. V and J are TRBV28 and TRBJ2-3; D is unclear. Between the trimmed V and J ends, which lost 2 bases and 0 bases, there was a span of 12 bases. Per the germline V gene, CDR1 is MDHEN and CDR2 is SYDVKM. There are 16 residues in the CDR3. The CDR3 here is CASSLRVGPSTDTQYF. For the CDR3, the DNA is TGTGCCAGCAGTTTAAGGGTGGGCCCCAGCACAGATACGCAGTATTTT.

This sequence joins TRBV20-1 and TRBJ2-7, with D perhaps TRBD2 (7 bases). Germline V CDR1 and CDR2: DFQATT, SNEGSKA (reference sequence). The CDR3 has 13 amino acids. Trimming removed 5 bases from V and 3 bases from J, with 14 bases in between. The CDR3: CSAPRGGLYEQYF. The CDR3 region has the DNA TGCAGTGCTCCTAGGGGGGGGCTCTACGAGCAGTACTTC.

There are a few counts of this clonotype. This rearrangement joins TRBV6-5 to TRBJ2-2; TRBD1 matches at 8 bases. The CDR3 consists of 14 residues. V lost 5 bases and J lost 6; bases outside the gene matches: 5. Germline values: CDR1 MNHEY, CDR2 SVGAGI. The CDR3 protein is CASSPNRGAGELFF. DNA of the CDR3: TGTGCCAGCAGTCCAAACAGGGGGGCCGGGGAGCTGTTTTTT.

This clonotype has ten or more counts. This chain connects TRBV7-2 to TRBJ2-5, with 10 bases identical to TRBD1. V lost 6 bases to trimming and J lost 5 bases; unmatched junction nucleotides: 12. Germline V gives CDR1 SGHTA, CDR2 FQGNSA. This CDR3 contains 16 residues. The CDR3 sequence is CASRMTPGQGLETQYF. In nucleotides, the CDR3 is TGTGCCAGCAGAATGACCCCGGGACAGGGGTTGGAGACCCAGTACTTC.

This clonotype has just a few counts. The chain uses TRBV10-3 and TRBJ2-5; either TRBD1 or TRBD2 may fit D (5 bases each). Per the germline V gene, CDR1 is ENHRY and CDR2 is SYGVKD. The CDR3 loop spans 15 amino acids. V lost 5 bases and J lost 3, with 16 bases in between. The CDR3 protein is CAISRRDREKETQYF. CDR3 bases: TGTGCCATCAGTAGAAGGGACCGAGAAAAAGAGACCCAGTACTTC.

The J gene is TRBJ2-1, the V gene TRBV2, with D possibly called TRBD1 or TRBD2 (5 bases each). CDR3 length: 20 amino acids. The germline V gene encodes CDR1 SNHLY and CDR2 FYNNEI. The V gene lost 0 bases and the J gene lost 8 bases, with 29 bases spanning the gap. CDR3 coding DNA: TGTGCCAGCAGTGAAGCTGGGTTGGGGTGGGGGTCGGCAGGGTCCCATGAGCAGTTCTTC. This sequence encodes CASSEAGLGWGSAGSHEQFF.

The table lists this clonotype with many counts. The chain joins TRBV12-3 or TRBV12-4 to TRBJ1-1; tentatively, D is TRBD1 (6 bases). The germline V and J ends were trimmed by 4 bases and 5 bases, with 20 bases remaining between them. The CDR3 has 16 residues. CDR3: CASSSFRTGIGTEAFF. The CDR3 nucleotides are TGTGCCAGCAGTTCTTTTAGAACAGGGATAGGTACTGAAGCTTTCTTT.

This clonotype was counted only a few times. This chain connects TRBV25-1 to TRBJ2-3, with TRBD2 as a possible D gene (5 bases). V was clipped by 1 base and J by 2 bases, with 13 bases between them. This CDR3 contains 16 residues. Germline CDR1 and CDR2: MGHDK and SYGVNS. CDR3 loop: CASSESEETTTDTQYF. The CDR3 DNA reads as TGTGCCAGCAGTGAATCAGAGGAGACTACCACAGATACGCAGTATTTT.

The chain joins TRBV4-2 to TRBJ1-1; D is unclear. V lost 2 bases and J 0 bases, leaving 10 bases between the germline ends. CDR1 LGHNA and CDR2 YNFKEQ come from the germline V gene. The CDR3 is made up of 15 amino acids. The CDR3 protein is CASSQIGRVNTEAFF. The CDR3 coding sequence is TGTGCCAGCAGCCAAATAGGACGGGTGAACACTGAAGCTTTCTTT.

This clonotype was counted many times. The chain carries TRBV24-1 and TRBJ2-1; a weak D match, TRBD2 (6 bases). CDR1 is KGHDR, CDR2 SFDVKD, per germline. Trimming stripped 4 bases from V and 9 bases from J, with 24 bases between. CDR3 size: 17 residues. The CDR3 spells CATSERRGPGESPEQFF. The CDR3 nucleotides are TGTGCCACCAGTGAACGCCGTGGGCCGGGGGAAAGCCCTGAGCAGTTCTTC.

The DNA for the CDR3 is TGCAGGGGGACTAGCGGGGGCCTTAGCTCCTACAATGAGCAGTTCTTC. As protein: CRGTSGGLSSYNEQFF. The chain couples TRBV20-1 to TRBJ2-1; 14 nucleotides align to TRBD2. The CDR3 sequence is 16 residues long. From germline, CDR1 is DFQATT and CDR2 SNEGSKA (reference sequence).

The chain employs TRBV7-2 and TRBJ1-3; D is unresolved. Germline V gene data show CDR1 as SGHTA and CDR2 as FQGNSA. The CDR3 extends over 15 amino acids. Trimming stripped 1 base from V and 2 bases from J, with 9 bases between. CDR3 sequence (DNA): TGTGCCAGCAGCTTAGTAGCAGTTACTGGAAACACCATATATTTT. This translates into CASSLVAVTGNTIYF. The entire variable domain, with the rest obtained from reference TRBV7-2 and TRBJ1-3, is as follows: GAGVSQSPSNKVTEKGKDVELRCDPISGHTALYWYRQSLGQGLEFLIYFQGNSAPDKSGLPSDRFSAERTGGSVSTLTIQRTQQEDSAVYLCASSLVAVTGNTIYFGEGSWLTVV.

V and J are TRBV28 and TRBJ1-5, with 8 bases fitting TRBD1. V lost 5 bases, J lost 2 bases, and 5 bases stayed unmatched. Germline V gene data show CDR1 as MDHEN and CDR2 as SYDVKM. The CDR3 covers 15 residues. This CDR3 is CASSAYRGGNQPQHF. The CDR3 coding sequence is TGTGCCAGCAGTGCCTACAGGGGGGGCAATCAGCCCCAGCATTTT.

This clonotype was counted at least ten times. The V and J genes are TRBV6-5 and TRBJ2-7; tentatively, D is TRBD2 (6 bases). Germline lookup yields CDR1 MNHEY and CDR2 SVGAGI. The CDR3 is made up of 14 amino acids. Trimming took 2 bases from V and 0 from J, leaving 8 bases between them. The DNA for the CDR3 is TGTGCCAGCAGTTACGCCGGGGGCTCCTACGAGCAGTACTTC. Amino acid sequence: CASSYAGGSYEQYF.

Concerning this clonotype itself: One base away lies a much larger clone, so this may be a sequencing read error. The CDR3 here is CASSFGFATRKEKLFF. The CDR3 nucleotides read TGTGCCAGCAGTTTCGGTTTCGCCACCAGAAAAGAAAAACTGTTTTTT. This sequence joins TRBV12-3 or TRBV12-4 and TRBJ1-4; D is unclear. Between the trimmed V and J ends, which lost 3 bases and 8 bases, there was a span of 19 bases. The CDR3 contains 16 residues.

This clonotype occurred many times. The chain carries TRBV7-9 and TRBJ2-5; 10 nucleotides align to TRBD2. V was clipped by 4 bases and J by 4 bases; unmatched bases: 3. From germline, CDR1 is SEHNR and CDR2 FQNEAQ (reference sequence). The CDR3 has 14 residues. CDR3 sequence reads: CASSYASGGETQYF. CDR3 DNA: TGTGCCAGCAGCTATGCTAGCGGGGGAGAGACCCAGTACTTC.

This clonotype has at least ten counts. The chain couples TRBV20-1 to TRBJ2-2, with 8 bases matching TRBD2. Germline trimming cut 6 bases from V and 3 bases from J; bases unmatched to any gene: 6. Germline V gene sequence: CDR1 DFQATT, CDR2 SNEGSKA (reference sequence). The CDR3 totals 14 residues. CDR3 coding DNA: TGCAGTGCGCGTGGAGCGGGGGACACCGGGGAGCTGTTTTTT. It is translated as CSARGAGDTGELFF.

The table lists this clonotype with a few counts. The rearrangement uses TRBV6-4 and TRBJ1-2, with D hard to call. Germline V gene lookup returns CDR1 MRHNA and CDR2 SNTAGT. This CDR3 is 12 amino acids long. Trimming stripped 3 bases from V and 5 bases from J, with 7 bases between. The CDR3 region is CASSDWGYGYTF. The CDR3 region has the DNA TGTGCCAGCAGTGATTGGGGTTATGGCTACACCTTC.